This entry lists 30 T cell receptor beta chains sequenced from one sample in a study of PD-L1 blockade in urothelial cancer. The assay was immunoSEQ multiplex PCR, and TCRdb's table has in-frame clones only and misses some. The data show about 120,000 clones, around 89% seen once. As for time point: peripheral blood 6 weeks after treatment start. The source material was PBMCs, sampled around atezolizumab (anti-PD-L1) treatment. Source of these receptors: a man in his 60s with urothelial cancer.

The chain links TRBV9 to TRBJ2-7; D remains ambiguous. The CDR3 consists of 13 residues. Germline lookup yields CDR1 SGDLS and CDR2 YYNGEE. The V end was cut by 4 bases, the J end by 7 bases, with 15 bases between. DNA for the CDR3: TGTGCCAGCAGCCCAGCGAACCCCTGGGAGCAGTACTTC. Encoded protein: CASSPANPWEQYF.

V usage is TRBV6-5 and J usage is TRBJ2-7, with D perhaps matching TRBD1 (6 bases). Germline CDR1 and CDR2: MNHEY and SVGAGI. Trimming stripped 5 bases from V and 3 bases from J, with 11 bases between. CDR3 length equals 13 residues. DNA of the CDR3: TGTGCCAGCAGTCCAGACAGGATCTACGAGCAGTACTTC. Translation: CASSPDRIYEQYF.

The chain combines TRBV6-6 with TRBJ2-6, with D perhaps matching TRBD1 (5 bases). Per the germline V gene, CDR1 is MNHNY and CDR2 is SVGAGI (reference sequence). Deletions cut 5 bases from V and 3 bases from J, with 11 bases between. The CDR3 loop spans 15 amino acids. The CDR3, as DNA: TGTGCCAGCAGTACTACAGGTATTGGGGCCAACGTCCTGACTTTC. It yields the protein CASSTTGIGANVLTF.

This chain uses TRBV2 with TRBJ1-5; D is possibly TRBD1 (6 bases). V was trimmed by 0 bases and J by 0 bases, leaving 12 bases between them. From germline, CDR1 is SNHLY and CDR2 FYNNEI. The length of the CDR3 is 17 residues. This CDR3 reads CASSEAGTPYSNQPQHF. Here the CDR3 DNA reads TGTGCCAGCAGTGAAGCCGGGACACCATATAGCAATCAGCCCCAGCATTTT.

The chain has TRBV5-1 and TRBJ2-7; tentatively, D is TRBD1 (6 bases). The V gene's germline CDR1 is SGHRS and CDR2 YFSETQ. The CDR3 length is 15 residues. The V and J ends lost 0 bases and 4 bases respectively, with 14 bases between them. The CDR3 nucleotides read TGCGCCAGCAGCTTGGCTCCAGGGGTTTCGTACGAGCAGTACTTC. Translating it yields CASSLAPGVSYEQYF.

The chain links TRBV4-2 to TRBJ2-7, with 14 nucleotides matching TRBD2. The trim removed 0 bases at V and 7 bases at J, leaving 5 bases unmatched. Germline CDR1 is LGHNA and CDR2 is YNFKEQ. The CDR3 covers 16 residues. The CDR3 spells CASSQDRLAGGGEQYF. The CDR3 nucleotides read TGTGCCAGCAGCCAAGATCGACTAGCGGGAGGGGGGGAGCAGTACTTC.

The chain is built from TRBV16 and TRBJ1-2; 7 nucleotides align to TRBD1. CDR1 and CDR2 from the germline V gene are KGHSY and FQNENV. The ends lost 8 bases at V and 6 bases at J; junction bases unmatched: 12. The CDR3 has 14 amino acids. The CDR3 protein is CASEPSSGGNGYTF. The CDR3 DNA sequence: TGTGCCAGCGAGCCTTCGTCAGGGGGGAATGGCTACACCTTC.

This clone was detected only once. The V gene is TRBV6-5, the J gene TRBJ2-7, with 9 nucleotides matching TRBD2. The CDR3 is 13 amino acids. V shed 6 bases and J 3 bases; nucleotides not matched to a gene: 3. CDR1 MNHEY and CDR2 SVGAGI come from the germline V gene. As DNA, the CDR3 is TGTGCCAGCAGACGCGGGGGGGACTACGAGCAGTACTTC. It translates to CASRRGGDYEQYF.

The V and J genes are TRBV4-2 and TRBJ2-7; 9 bases are shared with TRBD1. This CDR3 region has 13 residues. The germline gives CDR1 LGHNA, CDR2 YNFKEQ. V was pared by 4 bases and J by 6 bases, with 4 bases of the junction left unmatched. The CDR3 here is CASSLGTGREQYF. As DNA, the CDR3 is TGTGCCAGCAGCCTTGGGACAGGGCGCGAGCAGTACTTC.

The rearrangement uses TRBV6-5 and TRBJ2-2; D perhaps matches TRBD2 (5 bases). The CDR3 has 13 amino acids. Trimming pared 7 bases from V and 5 bases from J, leaving 11 bases between. Per germline, CDR1 MNHEY and CDR2 SVGAGI. CDR3 region: CASKARGTGELFF. Here the CDR3 DNA reads TGTGCCAGCAAGGCCCGGGGAACCGGGGAGCTGTTTTTT.

The chain combines TRBV5-8 with TRBJ2-5; D remains ambiguous. Germline V gives CDR1 SGHTS, CDR2 YDEGEE. This CDR3 region has 13 residues. The ends were cut back, 2 bases at V and 5 bases at J, with 10 bases in the middle. The CDR3 region has the DNA TGTGCCAGCAGCTTAATTCTCGGGGAGACCCAGTACTTC. Translation: CASSLILGETQYF.

This clone was seen a single time. The chain recombines TRBV19 with TRBJ2-1, with 7 bases aligning to TRBD1. This CDR3 region has 15 residues. The V segment lost 7 bases and the J segment 4 bases; nucleotides outside the gene matches: 10. CDR1 and CDR2 (germline): LNHDA, SQIVND (reference sequence). The CDR3 reads CASTPGTVLYNEQFF. The CDR3 bases are TGTGCCAGTACCCCAGGGACAGTACTTTACAATGAGCAGTTCTTC.

This chain connects TRBV5-1 to TRBJ1-1; 7 bases map to TRBD1. Germline CDR1 is SGHRS and CDR2 is YFSETQ. The CDR3 is 16 residues long. Trimming cost V 0 bases and J 3 bases; bases outside gene matches: 8. The chain's CDR3 is CASSLDLYTGDTEAFF. The CDR3 DNA sequence: TGCGCCAGCAGCTTGGACTTATATACAGGGGACACTGAAGCTTTCTTT. Looking up the rest from reference TRBV5-1 and TRBJ1-1 gives the full variable domain: KAGVTQTPRYLIKTRGQQVTLSCSPISGHRSVSWYQQTPGQGLQFLFEYFSETQRNKGNFPGRFSGRQFSNSRSEMNVSTLELGDSALYLCASSLDLYTGDTEAFFGQGTRLTVV.

CDR3 amino acids: CASSHLQNSYEQYF. Here the CDR3 DNA reads TGTGCCAGCAGCCATCTACAGAACTCCTACGAGCAGTACTTC. V and J are TRBV28 and TRBJ2-7; no reliable D call. V was shortened by 6 bases and J by 0 bases, with 12 bases between the two germline ends. Germline V gives CDR1 MDHEN, CDR2 SYDVKM. This CDR3 contains 14 residues.

The rearrangement uses TRBV5-1 and TRBJ1-1; D may be TRBD1 (6 bases). The germline CDR1 and CDR2 sequences are SGHRS and YFSETQ. Trimming left V 4 bases short and J 0 bases short, with 13 bases between. CDR3 length: 15 residues. This chain's CDR3 is CASSPTDRMNTEAFF. CDR3 DNA: TGCGCCAGCAGCCCAACTGACAGGATGAACACTGAAGCTTTCTTT.

This rearrangement joins TRBV6-5 to TRBJ1-1; D not resolved. The CDR3 runs 14 residues. Trimming stripped 4 bases from V and 0 bases from J, with 9 bases between. Germline CDR1 MNHEY, CDR2 SVGAGI. DNA of the CDR3: TGTGCCAGCAGTTCTACTAACATGAACACTGAAGCTTTCTTT. The encoded protein is CASSSTNMNTEAFF.

Only one count was recorded for this clone. The chain couples TRBV7-9 to TRBJ2-7; 7 bases are a match to TRBD2. After removal of 4 bases from V and 3 bases from J, the junction contained 3 bases not matched to a gene. The CDR3 covers 13 residues. CDR1 and CDR2 (germline): SEHNR, FQNEAQ (reference sequence). The CDR3 loop is CASSWGGVYEQYF. The CDR3 DNA follows: TGTGCCAGCAGCTGGGGAGGGGTCTACGAGCAGTACTTC. The whole variable domain, filled in from reference TRBV7-9 and TRBJ2-7, reads DTGVSQNPRHKITKRGQNVTFRCDPISEHNRLYWYRQTLGQGPEFLTYFQNEAQLEKSRLLSDRFSAERPKGSFSTLEIQRTEQGDSAMYLCASSWGGVYEQYFGPGTRLTVT.

The chain employs TRBV5-1 and TRBJ1-1, with D perhaps TRBD1 (6 bases). Germline V gives CDR1 SGHRS, CDR2 YFSETQ. Trimming took 0 bases from V and 5 from J, leaving 14 bases between them. CDR3 length equals 15 residues. The CDR3 is CASSLARGARTEAFF. The DNA of the CDR3 is TGCGCCAGCAGCTTGGCTCGGGGGGCTCGGACTGAAGCTTTCTTT. Full variable domain (missing parts from reference TRBV5-1 and TRBJ1-1): KAGVTQTPRYLIKTRGQQVTLSCSPISGHRSVSWYQQTPGQGLQFLFEYFSETQRNKGNFPGRFSGRQFSNSRSEMNVSTLELGDSALYLCASSLARGARTEAFFGQGTRLTVV.

The V call is TRBV7-2, the J call TRBJ2-5; D gene unclear. V dropped 1 base and J dropped 2 bases, with 5 bases sitting between them. CDR1 and CDR2 (germline): SGHTA, FQGNSA. The CDR3 is 13 amino acids. Here the CDR3 reads CASSLVIQETQYF. The CDR3 DNA follows: TGTGCCAGCAGCTTAGTTATTCAAGAGACCCAGTACTTC.

The chain has TRBV27 and TRBJ2-6, with D maybe TRBD2 (6 bases). Germline CDR1 reads MNHEY; CDR2 reads SMNVEV (reference sequence). V was trimmed by 5 bases and J by 1 base, leaving 18 bases between them. CDR3 length equals 18 residues. CDR3 sequence reads: CASSQRAIQPSGANVLTF. The CDR3 nucleotides are TGTGCCAGCAGTCAGCGGGCCATCCAGCCTTCTGGGGCCAACGTCCTGACTTTC.

The CDR3: CASSPLLRPGNTIYF. CDR3 coding DNA: TGTGCCAGCAGTCCCCTACTACGACCTGGAAACACCATATATTTT. V is TRBV6-1 and J is TRBJ1-3; D ambiguous. This CDR3 contains 15 residues. Germline V CDR1 and CDR2: MNHNS, SASEGT. The V end lost 5 bases, the J end lost 2 bases, and 13 bases lay between the germline ends.

The J gene is TRBJ2-6, the V gene TRBV18; no firm D call. This CDR3 contains 15 residues. Germline V CDR1 and CDR2: KGHSH, LQKENI. V lost 3 bases and J lost 0, with 6 bases in between. CDR3 coding DNA: TGTGCCAGCTCACCTCGGGTCTCTGGGGCCAACGTCCTGACTTTC. It codes for CASSPRVSGANVLTF.

V usage is TRBV9 and J usage is TRBJ2-3; 13 nucleotides match TRBD2. V trimming: 3 bases; J trimming: 3 bases; junction bases outside the gene matches: 7. Per germline, CDR1 SGDLS and CDR2 YYNGEE. This CDR3 is built from 17 residues. In nucleotides, the CDR3 is TGTGCCAGCAGCGGCCCGGGACTAGCGGGGACGACAGATACGCAGTATTTT. Residues: CASSGPGLAGTTDTQYF.

The chain is built from TRBV7-6 and TRBJ1-5; D is unresolved. Per germline, CDR1 SGHVS and CDR2 FNYEAQ. Trimming removed 4 bases from V and 1 base from J, with 11 bases in between. The CDR3 is 15 amino acids. The CDR3 protein is CASSSGVGSNQPQHF. In nucleotides, the CDR3 is TGTGCCAGCAGCTCAGGTGTAGGAAGCAATCAGCCCCAGCATTTT. The whole variable domain, remainder taken from reference TRBV7-6 and TRBJ1-5, is GAGVSQSPRYKVTKRGQDVALRCDPISGHVSLYWYRQALGQGPEFLTYFNYEAQQDKSGLPNDRFSAERPEGSISTLTIQRTEQRDSAMYRCASSSGVGSNQPQHFGDGTRLSIL.

CDR3: CASSRLAGDGEQFF. The CDR3 bases are TGTGCCAGCAGCCGACTAGCGGGAGACGGTGAGCAGTTCTTC. This chain links TRBV7-9 with TRBJ2-1; 12 positions match TRBD2. J gave up 9 bases and V 5 bases, and 5 bases lay outside the gene matches. CDR1 and CDR2 from the germline V gene are SEHNR and FQNEAQ (reference sequence). The CDR3 length is 14 residues.

This clone has a single count. The chain has TRBV4-2 and TRBJ2-7; TRBD2 matches 16 bases. Trimming removed 3 bases from V and 2 bases from J; junction bases left unmatched: 10. This CDR3 is built from 19 residues. Germline CDR1 reads LGHNA; CDR2 reads YNFKEQ. DNA for the CDR3: TGTGCCAGCAGCCAGGGGACAGGGACTAGCGGGGGGGCCCCCTACGAGCAGTACTTC. Translation: CASSQGTGTSGGAPYEQYF.

This chain connects TRBV30 to TRBJ1-2; TRBD1 agrees at 8 bases. This CDR3 is built from 14 residues. Trimming at V came to 2 bases and at J to 6 bases, leaving 8 bases not matched to a gene. Per the germline V gene, CDR1 is GTSNPN and CDR2 is SVGIG (reference sequence). CDR3: CAWSPREQGDGYTF. The CDR3 DNA sequence: TGTGCCTGGAGTCCACGGGAACAGGGGGATGGCTACACCTTC.

V gene TRBV5-1 combines with J gene TRBJ1-2; D is possibly TRBD1 (6 bases). Trimming cost V 0 bases and J 3 bases, with 18 bases left between them. From germline, CDR1 is SGHRS and CDR2 YFSETQ. The length of the CDR3 is 17 residues. CDR3 nucleotide sequence: TGCGCCAGCAGCTTGGCCGGGACATCCCTTACGGACTATGGCTACACCTTC. Protein sequence: CASSLAGTSLTDYGYTF.

The CDR3 sequence: CASSLNYPGELFF. The DNA for the CDR3 is TGCGCCAGCAGCTTAAATTATCCCGGGGAGCTGTTTTTT. The V gene is TRBV5-1, the J gene TRBJ2-2; D remains ambiguous. The CDR3 runs to 13 residues. Germline lookup yields CDR1 SGHRS and CDR2 YFSETQ. Trimming removed 2 bases from V and 6 bases from J, with 8 bases in between.

This rearrangement joins TRBV6-1 to TRBJ2-3; 9 bases are a match to TRBD2. The germline gives CDR1 MNHNS, CDR2 SASEGT. Trimming at V came to 2 bases and at J to 4 bases, leaving 4 bases not matched to a gene. The CDR3 has 15 residues. The CDR3 loop reads CASSELAGRPDTQYF. As DNA, the CDR3 is TGTGCCAGCAGTGAACTAGCGGGAAGGCCAGATACGCAGTATTTT.